This T cell receptor (beta chain) is drawn from a study of radiotherapy plus CTLA-4 blockade in lung cancer (dated by TCRdb to the late 2010s). Study-wide context: Among enrolled patients, roughly 17% had an objective response and around 33% reached disease control. On the study overall, not on this receptor specifically: After treatment with radiotherapy and ipilimumab, TCR clones that came from tumors expanded in the peripheral blood. Increased serum interferon-beta after radiation, together with early dynamic changes in blood T cell clones, were reported to be the strongest predictors of response.

Libraries were built with the immunoSEQ multiplex PCR assay. TCRdb obtained this table from immuneACCESS and retained in-frame rearrangements with V and J assigned. These tables miss some clones; where compared with another copy, unresolved V genes account for less than half of the shortfall, and the remainder is unexplained. In this sample the table shows about 120,000 clones, 85% to 90% of which occur a single time. The top ten clonotypes cover over 6% of the sample. Germline trimming: 6 bases from V, 2 bases from J; junction bases outside gene matches: 2. The germline V gene specifies MNHNS as CDR1 and SASEGT as CDR2. CDR3 length: 15 amino acids, cysteine to phenylalanine. Just CDR3 DNA is preserved here, 45 bases in frame from base 1. The study tested focal radiation therapy combined with CTLA-4 blockade (ipilimumab) in patients with chemo-refractory metastatic non-small-cell lung cancer. Details on this clone: Its antigen target is currently unknown. The sample holds no much larger clone one base away, and base qualities are not on file.

The starting material was peripheral blood, obtained from a patient treated with radiotherapy plus ipilimumab. The clonotype was recovered from a human donor with non-small cell lung cancer that progressed on radiotherapy plus ipilimumab. The rearrangement combines TRBV6-1 with TRBJ2-1, and TRBD2 matches 12 of the central bases. In nucleotide form, the sequence is TGTGCCAGCAGGAGGACTAGCGGGACCTACAATGAGCAGTTCTTC. This gives the protein CASRRTSGTYNEQFF.